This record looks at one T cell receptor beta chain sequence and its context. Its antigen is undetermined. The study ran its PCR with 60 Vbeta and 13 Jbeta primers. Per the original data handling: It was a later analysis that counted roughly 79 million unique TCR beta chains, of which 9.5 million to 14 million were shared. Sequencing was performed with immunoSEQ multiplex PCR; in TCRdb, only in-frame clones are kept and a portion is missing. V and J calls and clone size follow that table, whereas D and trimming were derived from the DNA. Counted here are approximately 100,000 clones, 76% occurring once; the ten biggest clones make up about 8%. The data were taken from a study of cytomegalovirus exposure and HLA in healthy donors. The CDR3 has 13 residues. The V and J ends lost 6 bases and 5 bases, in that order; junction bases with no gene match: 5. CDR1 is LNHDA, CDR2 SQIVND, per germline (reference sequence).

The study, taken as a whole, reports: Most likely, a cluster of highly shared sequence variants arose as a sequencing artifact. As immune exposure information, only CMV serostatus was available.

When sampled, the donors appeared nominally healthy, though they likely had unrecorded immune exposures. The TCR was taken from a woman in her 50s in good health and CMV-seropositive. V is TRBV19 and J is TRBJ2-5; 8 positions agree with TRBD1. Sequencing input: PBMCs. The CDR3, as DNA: TGTGCCAGTAGCACGGACAGGGTCGAGACCCAGTACTTC. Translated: CASSTDRVETQYF.